This T cell receptor beta chain stems from a study of blood T cell repertoires in COVID-19. The count of this clone is one. Individuals aged about 18 to 95 years were recruited from roughly 22 US areas. Exposed study participants had met a COVID-19 case within 2 weeks before entry. Trimming took 1 base from V and 1 from J, leaving 11 bases between them. Germline lookup yields CDR1 MGHRA and CDR2 YSYEKL. The CDR3 is 15 amino acids. As handled by the study authors: By means of reference gene primer amplification, nucleated cell counts were estimated. Only in-frame clones appear in the TCRdb table, and some are missing; sequencing was by immunoSEQ multiplex PCR. That table supplies the V and J calls and clone size; D and trimming were determined from the DNA. The data show more than 110,000 clones, roughly 80% seen once.

Sequenced material: PBMCs or T cells enriched from blood (not recorded which). The V call is TRBV4-1, the J call TRBJ2-7; TRBD1 might be the D (6 bases). The source is a woman between 18 and 29 years old who had been exposed to COVID-19. CDR3 region: CASSQGMDSSYEQYF. In nucleotides, the CDR3 is TGCGCCAGCAGCCAAGGGATGGACAGTTCCTACGAGCAGTACTTC.